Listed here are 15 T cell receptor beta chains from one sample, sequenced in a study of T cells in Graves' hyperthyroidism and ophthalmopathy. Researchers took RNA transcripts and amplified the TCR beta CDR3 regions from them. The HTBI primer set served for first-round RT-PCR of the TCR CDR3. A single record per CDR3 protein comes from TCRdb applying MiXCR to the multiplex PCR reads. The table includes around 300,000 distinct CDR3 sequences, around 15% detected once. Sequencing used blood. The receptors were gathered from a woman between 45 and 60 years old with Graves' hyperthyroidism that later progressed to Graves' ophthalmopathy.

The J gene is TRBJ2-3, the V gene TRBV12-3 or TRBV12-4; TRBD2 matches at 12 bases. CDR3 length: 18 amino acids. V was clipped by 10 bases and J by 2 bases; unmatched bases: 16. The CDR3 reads CATKTGPTSGSLTDTQYF. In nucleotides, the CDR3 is TGTGCCACCAAGACAGGGCCGACTAGCGGGAGTCTCACAGATACGCAGTATTTT.

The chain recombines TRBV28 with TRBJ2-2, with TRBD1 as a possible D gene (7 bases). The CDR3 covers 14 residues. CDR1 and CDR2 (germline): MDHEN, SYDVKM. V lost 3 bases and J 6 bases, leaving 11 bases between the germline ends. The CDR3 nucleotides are TGTGCCAGCAGTTTCCTCAGGGGGGCCGGGGAGCTGTTTTTT. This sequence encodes CASSFLRGAGELFF. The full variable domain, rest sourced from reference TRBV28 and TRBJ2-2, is DVKVTQSSRYLVKRTGEKVFLECVQDMDHENMFWYRQDPGLGLRLIYFSYDVKMKEKGDIPEGYSVSREKKERFSLILESASTNQTSMYLCASSFLRGAGELFFGEGSRLTVL.

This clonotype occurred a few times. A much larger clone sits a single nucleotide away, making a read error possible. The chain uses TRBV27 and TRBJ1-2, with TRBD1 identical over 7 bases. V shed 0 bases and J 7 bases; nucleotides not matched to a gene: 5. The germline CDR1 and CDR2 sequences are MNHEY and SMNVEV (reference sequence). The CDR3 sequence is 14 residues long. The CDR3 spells CASSLSDRVCGYTF. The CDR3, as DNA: TGTGCCAGCAGTTTATCCGACAGGGTTTGTGGCTACACCTTC.

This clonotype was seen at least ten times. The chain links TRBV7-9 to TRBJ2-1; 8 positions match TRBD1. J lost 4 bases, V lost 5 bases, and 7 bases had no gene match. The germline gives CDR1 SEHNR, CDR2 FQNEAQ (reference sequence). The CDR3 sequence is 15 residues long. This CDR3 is CASSPRDRYYNEQFF. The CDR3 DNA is TGTGCCAGCAGCCCCAGGGACAGGTATTACAATGAGCAGTTCTTC.

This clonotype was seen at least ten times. The chain's CDR3 is CASSLTPGQGALGYTF. DNA for the CDR3: TGTGCCAGCAGTTTGACCCCTGGACAGGGGGCCCTTGGCTACACCTTC. The chain has TRBV12-3 or TRBV12-4 and TRBJ1-2; 11 nucleotides agree with TRBD1. The CDR3 has 16 residues. After removal of 3 bases from V and 7 bases from J, the junction contained 10 bases not matched to a gene.

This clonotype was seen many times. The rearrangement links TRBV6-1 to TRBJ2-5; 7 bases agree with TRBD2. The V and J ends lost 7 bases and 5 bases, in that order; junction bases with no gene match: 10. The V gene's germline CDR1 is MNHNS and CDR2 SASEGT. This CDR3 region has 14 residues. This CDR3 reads CASIRGSLRETQYF. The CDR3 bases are TGTGCCAGCATTCGCGGGAGTCTTAGGGAGACCCAGTACTTC.

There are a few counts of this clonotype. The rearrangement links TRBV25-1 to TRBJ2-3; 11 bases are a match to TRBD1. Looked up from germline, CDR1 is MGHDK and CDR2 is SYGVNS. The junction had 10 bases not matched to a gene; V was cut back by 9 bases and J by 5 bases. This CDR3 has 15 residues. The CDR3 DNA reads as TGTGCCAGGAACCGGGACAGGGGGAATAGAGATACGCAGTATTTT. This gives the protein CARNRDRGNRDTQYF.

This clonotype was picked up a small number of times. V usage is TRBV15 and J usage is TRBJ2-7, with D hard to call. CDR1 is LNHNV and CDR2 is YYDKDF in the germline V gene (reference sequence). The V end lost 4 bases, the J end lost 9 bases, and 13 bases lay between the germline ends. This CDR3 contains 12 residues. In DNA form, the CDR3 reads TGTGCCACCAGCACAAACATCGGCGGGCAGTACTTC. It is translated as CATSTNIGGQYF.

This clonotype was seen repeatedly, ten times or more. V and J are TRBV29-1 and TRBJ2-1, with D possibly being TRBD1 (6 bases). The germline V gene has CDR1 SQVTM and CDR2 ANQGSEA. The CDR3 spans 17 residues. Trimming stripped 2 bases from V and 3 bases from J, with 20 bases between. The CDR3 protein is CSVENRVGPKGYNEQFF. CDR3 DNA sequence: TGCAGCGTTGAAAACAGGGTGGGACCCAAGGGCTACAATGAGCAGTTCTTC.

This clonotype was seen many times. This chain's CDR3 is CATSDLPQGADEQFF. For the CDR3, the DNA is TGTGCCACCAGTGATCTTCCTCAGGGGGCGGATGAGCAGTTCTTC. V gene TRBV24-1 combines with J gene TRBJ2-1; 8 bases are a match to TRBD1. CDR1 and CDR2 from the germline V gene are KGHDR and SFDVKD. After removal of 3 bases from V and 8 bases from J, the junction contained 8 bases not matched to a gene. The CDR3 runs 15 residues.

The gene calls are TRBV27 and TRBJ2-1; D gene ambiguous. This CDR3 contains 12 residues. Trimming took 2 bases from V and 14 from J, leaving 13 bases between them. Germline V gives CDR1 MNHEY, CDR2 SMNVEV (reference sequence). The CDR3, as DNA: TGTGCCAGCAGTTTAAGCCCAGCGATGGAGTTCTTC. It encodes CASSLSPAMEFF.

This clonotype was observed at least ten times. CDR3 sequence: CASSLWGENQPQHF. CDR3 bases: TGTGCCAGCAGCCTTTGGGGGGAAAATCAGCCCCAGCATTTT. This chain connects TRBV6-1 to TRBJ1-5; D might be TRBD1 (5 bases). CDR1 is MNHNS, CDR2 SASEGT, per germline. This CDR3 comprises 14 residues. The germline V and J ends were trimmed by 6 bases and 4 bases, with 13 bases remaining between them.

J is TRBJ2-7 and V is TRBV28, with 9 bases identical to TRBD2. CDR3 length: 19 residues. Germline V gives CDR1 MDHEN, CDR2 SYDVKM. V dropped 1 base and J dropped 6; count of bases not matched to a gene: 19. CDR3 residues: CASSLYRGASGTAPTEQYF. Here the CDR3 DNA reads TGTGCCAGCAGTTTATACCGGGGGGCTAGCGGGACAGCTCCAACCGAGCAGTACTTC.

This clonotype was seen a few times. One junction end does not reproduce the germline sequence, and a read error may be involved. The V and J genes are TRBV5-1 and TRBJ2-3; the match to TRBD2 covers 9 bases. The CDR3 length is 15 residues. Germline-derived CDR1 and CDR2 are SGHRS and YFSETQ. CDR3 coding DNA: TGCGCCAGCAGCCAAAGCGGGACTAGCACAGGTACGCAGTATTTT. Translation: CASSQSGTSTGTQYF.

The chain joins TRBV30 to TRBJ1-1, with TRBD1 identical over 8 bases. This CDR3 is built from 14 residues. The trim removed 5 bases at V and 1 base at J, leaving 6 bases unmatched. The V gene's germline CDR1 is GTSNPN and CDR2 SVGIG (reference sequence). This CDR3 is CAWSDRGPNTEAFF. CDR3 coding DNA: TGTGCCTGGTCCGACAGGGGCCCGAACACTGAAGCTTTCTTT.